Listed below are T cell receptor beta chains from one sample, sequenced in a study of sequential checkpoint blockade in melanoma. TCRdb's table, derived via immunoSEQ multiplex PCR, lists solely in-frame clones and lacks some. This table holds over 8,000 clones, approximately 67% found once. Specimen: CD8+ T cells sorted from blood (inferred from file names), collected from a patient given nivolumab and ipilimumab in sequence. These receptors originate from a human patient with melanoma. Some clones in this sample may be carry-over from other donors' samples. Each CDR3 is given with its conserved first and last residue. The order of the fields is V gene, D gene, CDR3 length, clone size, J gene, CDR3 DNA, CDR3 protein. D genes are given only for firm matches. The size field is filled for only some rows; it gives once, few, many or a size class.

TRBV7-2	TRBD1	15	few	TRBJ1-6	TGTGCCAGCAGCCCCTGGGACAGGTATAATTCACCCCTCCACTTT	CASSPWDRYNSPLHF
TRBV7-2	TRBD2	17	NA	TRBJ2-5	TGTGCCAGCAGCTCAAGACTGGCGGGGGGGCCTGAAGAGACCCAGTACTTC	CASSSRLAGGPEETQYF
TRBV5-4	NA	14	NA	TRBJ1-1	TGTGCCAGCAGCTTGGAAAGGACAGTCACTGAAGCTTTCTTT	CASSLERTVTEAFF
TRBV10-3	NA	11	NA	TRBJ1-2	TGTGCCCAGGGCACGGACTATGGCTACACCTTC	CAQGTDYGYTF
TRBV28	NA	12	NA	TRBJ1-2	TGTGCCAGCAGCCCATCTAACTATGGCTACACCTTC	CASSPSNYGYTF
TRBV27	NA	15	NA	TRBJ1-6	TGTGCCAGCAGTACCCGAGACTCCTATAATTCACCCCTCCACTTT	CASSTRDSYNSPLHF
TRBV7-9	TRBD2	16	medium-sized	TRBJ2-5	TGTGCCAGCAGCTCAGATCCCGGGGGGATTTTAGAGACCCAGTACTTC	CASSSDPGGILETQYF
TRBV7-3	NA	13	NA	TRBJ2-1	TGTGCCAGCAGCCCCAGCTCCTACAATGAGCAGTTCTTC	CASSPSSYNEQFF
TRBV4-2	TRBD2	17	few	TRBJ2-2	TGTGCCAGCAGCCAAGATTGGTCGGGGGGATTCACCGGGGAGCTGTTTTTT	CASSQDWSGGFTGELFF
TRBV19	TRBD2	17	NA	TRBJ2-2	TGTGCCAGTAGCCTTAGGAGACTAGCGGGGGGCACCGGGGAGCTGTTTTTT	CASSLRRLAGGTGELFF
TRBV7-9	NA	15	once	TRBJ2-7	TGTGCCAGCAGCCCCCGGGACTCCAACTCCTACGAGCAGTACTTC	CASSPRDSNSYEQYF